This T cell receptor (beta chain) was profiled in a study of blood T cell repertoires in COVID-19. Study at large: The United States, Italy and Spain supplied acute and convalescent COVID-19 samples. Sample material is recorded as cDNA or gDNA derived from T cells, B-cell-depleted T cells, or PBMCs.

Study processing details: Amplification of reference gene primers provided the estimated nucleated cell counts. Clones were read by immunoSEQ multiplex PCR, and TCRdb kept only the in-frame ones, dropping some. For V, J and clone size, that table is used; D and trimming come from the DNA. Of 340,000 or so clones listed, around four fifths are singletons. Trimming removed 8 bases from V and 6 bases from J; junction bases left unmatched: 8. This CDR3 spans 14 amino acids. Germline V gene sequence: CDR1 SEHNR, CDR2 FQNEAQ (reference sequence). This TCR came from a man aged 25 to 40 with active or convalescent COVID-19. The V call is TRBV7-9, the J call TRBJ2-2; TRBD2 aligns across 8 bases. The sequenced sample was peripheral blood. In DNA, the CDR3 is TGTGCCAGCTCCCGGGGGGGATACGCCGGGGAGCTGTTTTTT. It translates to CASSRGGYAGELFF.